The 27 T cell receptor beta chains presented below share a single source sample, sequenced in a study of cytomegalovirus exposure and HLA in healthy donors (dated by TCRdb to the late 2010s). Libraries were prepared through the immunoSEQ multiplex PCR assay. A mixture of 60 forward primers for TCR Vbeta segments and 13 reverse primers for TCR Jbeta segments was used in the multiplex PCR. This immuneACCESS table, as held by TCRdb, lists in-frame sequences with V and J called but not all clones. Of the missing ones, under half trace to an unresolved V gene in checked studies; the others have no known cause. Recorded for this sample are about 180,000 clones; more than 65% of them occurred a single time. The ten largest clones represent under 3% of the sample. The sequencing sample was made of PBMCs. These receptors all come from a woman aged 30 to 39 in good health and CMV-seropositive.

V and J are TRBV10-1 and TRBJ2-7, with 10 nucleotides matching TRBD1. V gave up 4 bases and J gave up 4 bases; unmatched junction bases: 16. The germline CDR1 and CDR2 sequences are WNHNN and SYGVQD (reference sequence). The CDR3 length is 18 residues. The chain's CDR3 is CASSAGTGEMRGGYEQYF. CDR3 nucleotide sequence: TGCGCCAGCAGTGCCGGGACAGGGGAGATGAGGGGAGGGTACGAGCAGTACTTC.

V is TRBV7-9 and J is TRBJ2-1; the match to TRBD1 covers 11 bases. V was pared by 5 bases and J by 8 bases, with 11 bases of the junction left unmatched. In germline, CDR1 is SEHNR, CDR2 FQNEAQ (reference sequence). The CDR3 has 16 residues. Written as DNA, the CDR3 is TGTGCCAGCAGCGCAAGAGGGGGACAGGGGGTCTATGAGCAGTTCTTC. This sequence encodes CASSARGGQGVYEQFF.

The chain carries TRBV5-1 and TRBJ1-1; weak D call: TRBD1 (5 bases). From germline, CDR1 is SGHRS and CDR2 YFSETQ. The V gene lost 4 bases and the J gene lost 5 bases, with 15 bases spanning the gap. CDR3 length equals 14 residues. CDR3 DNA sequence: TGCGCCAGCAGCCGGGGACTTACGGGGACTGAAGCTTTCTTT. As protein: CASSRGLTGTEAFF. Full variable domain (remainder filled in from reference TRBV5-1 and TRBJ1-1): KAGVTQTPRYLIKTRGQQVTLSCSPISGHRSVSWYQQTPGQGLQFLFEYFSETQRNKGNFPGRFSGRQFSNSRSEMNVSTLELGDSALYLCASSRGLTGTEAFFGQGTRLTVV.

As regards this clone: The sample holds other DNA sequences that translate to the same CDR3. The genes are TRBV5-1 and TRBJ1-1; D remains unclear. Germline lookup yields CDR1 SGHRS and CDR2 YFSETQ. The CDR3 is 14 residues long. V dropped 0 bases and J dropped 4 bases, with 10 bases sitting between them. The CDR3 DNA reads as TGCGCCAGCAGCTTGGCGGGGAGAGGCACTGAAGCTTTCTTT. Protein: CASSLAGRGTEAFF.

This CDR3 reads CASSRDSGANVLTF. The CDR3 DNA sequence: TGTGCCAGCAGCCGGGACTCTGGGGCCAACGTCCTGACTTTC. The chain has TRBV5-4 and TRBJ2-6; a weak D match, TRBD2 (5 bases). Germline V gene data show CDR1 as SGHNT and CDR2 as YYREEE (reference sequence). This CDR3 is built from 14 residues. The V and J ends lost 4 bases and 0 bases respectively, with 5 bases between them.

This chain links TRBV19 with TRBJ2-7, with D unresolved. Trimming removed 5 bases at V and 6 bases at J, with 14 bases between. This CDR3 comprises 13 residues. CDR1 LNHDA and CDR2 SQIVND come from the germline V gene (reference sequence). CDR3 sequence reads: CASSPTLQVEQYF. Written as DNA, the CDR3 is TGTGCCAGTAGTCCCACCCTGCAGGTCGAGCAGTACTTC.

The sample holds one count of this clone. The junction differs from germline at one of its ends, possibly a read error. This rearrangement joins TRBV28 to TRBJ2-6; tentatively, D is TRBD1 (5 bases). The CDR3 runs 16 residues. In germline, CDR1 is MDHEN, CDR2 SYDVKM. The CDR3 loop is CASRPQKGAGANGLTF. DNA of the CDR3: TGTGCCAGCAGACCCCAAAAAGGCGCTGGGGCCAACGGCCTGACTTTC.

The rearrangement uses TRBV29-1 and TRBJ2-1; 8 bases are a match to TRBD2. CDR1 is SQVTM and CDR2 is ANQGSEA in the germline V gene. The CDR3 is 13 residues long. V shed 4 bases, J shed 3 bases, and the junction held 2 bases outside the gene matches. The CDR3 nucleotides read TGCAGCGTTGCGGGGGGGGACTACAATGAGCAGTTCTTC. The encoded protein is CSVAGGDYNEQFF.

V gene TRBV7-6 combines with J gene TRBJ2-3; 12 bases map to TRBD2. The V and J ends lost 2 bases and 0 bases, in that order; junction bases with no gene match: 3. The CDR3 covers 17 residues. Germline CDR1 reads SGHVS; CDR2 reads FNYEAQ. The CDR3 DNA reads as TGTGCCAGCAGCTTAACTAGCGGGGGGTCTAGCACAGATACGCAGTATTTT. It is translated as CASSLTSGGSSTDTQYF. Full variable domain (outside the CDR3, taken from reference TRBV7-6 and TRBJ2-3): GAGVSQSPRYKVTKRGQDVALRCDPISGHVSLYWYRQALGQGPEFLTYFNYEAQQDKSGLPNDRFSAERPEGSISTLTIQRTEQRDSAMYRCASSLTSGGSSTDTQYFGPGTRLTVL.

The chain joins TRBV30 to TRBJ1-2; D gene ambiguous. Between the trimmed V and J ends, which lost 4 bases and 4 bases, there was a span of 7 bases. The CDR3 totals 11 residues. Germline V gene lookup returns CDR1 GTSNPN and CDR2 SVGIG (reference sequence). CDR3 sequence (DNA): TGTGCCTGGACCGAGAGCTATGGCTACACCTTC. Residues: CAWTESYGYTF.

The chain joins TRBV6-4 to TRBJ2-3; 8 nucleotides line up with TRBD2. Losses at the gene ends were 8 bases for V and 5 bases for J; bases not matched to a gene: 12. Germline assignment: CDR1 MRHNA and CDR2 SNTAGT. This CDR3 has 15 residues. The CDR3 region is CASRKRGTRGDTQYF. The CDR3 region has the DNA TGTGCCAGCCGTAAGCGGGGGACTAGAGGAGATACGCAGTATTTT.

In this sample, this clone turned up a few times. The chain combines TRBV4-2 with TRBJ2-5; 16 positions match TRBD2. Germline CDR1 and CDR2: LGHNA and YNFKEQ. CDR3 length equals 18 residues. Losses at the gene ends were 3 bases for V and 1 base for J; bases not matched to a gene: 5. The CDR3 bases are TGTGCCAGCAGCCACGGGACTAGCGGGGGGGCCGGCCAAGAGACCCAGTACTTC. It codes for CASSHGTSGGAGQETQYF.

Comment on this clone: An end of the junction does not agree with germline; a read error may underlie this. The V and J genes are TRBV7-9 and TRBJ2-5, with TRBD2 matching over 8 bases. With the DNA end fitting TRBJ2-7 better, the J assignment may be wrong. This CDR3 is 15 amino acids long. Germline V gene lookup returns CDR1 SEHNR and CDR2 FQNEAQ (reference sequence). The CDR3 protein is CASSLAGGGRDEQYF. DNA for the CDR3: TGTGCCAGCAGCCTAGCCGGGGGGGGAAGGGACGAGCAGTACTTC.

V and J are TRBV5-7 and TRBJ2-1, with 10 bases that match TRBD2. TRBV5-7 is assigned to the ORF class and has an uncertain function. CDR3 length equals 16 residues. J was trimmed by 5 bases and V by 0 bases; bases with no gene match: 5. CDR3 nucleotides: TGTGCCAGCAGCTTGGTCAGGACTAGCGGCGACAATGAGCAGTTCTTC. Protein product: CASSLVRTSGDNEQFF.

CDR3 nucleotides: TGTGCCAGCAGCGTAGTGGAGGGGAGGAATGAAAAACTGTTTTTT. It encodes CASSVVEGRNEKLFF. V gene TRBV9 combines with J gene TRBJ1-4; D may be TRBD1 (5 bases). V lost 0 bases and J 5 bases, leaving 11 bases between the germline ends. Germline CDR1 is SGDLS and CDR2 is YYNGEE. CDR3 length: 15 residues.

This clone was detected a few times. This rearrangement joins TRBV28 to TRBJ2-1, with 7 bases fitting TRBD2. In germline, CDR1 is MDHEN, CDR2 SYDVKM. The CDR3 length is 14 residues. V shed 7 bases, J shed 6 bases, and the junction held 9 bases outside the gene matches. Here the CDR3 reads CASNIGRSRNEQFF. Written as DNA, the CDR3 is TGTGCCAGCAATATCGGGAGGTCCCGCAATGAGCAGTTCTTC.

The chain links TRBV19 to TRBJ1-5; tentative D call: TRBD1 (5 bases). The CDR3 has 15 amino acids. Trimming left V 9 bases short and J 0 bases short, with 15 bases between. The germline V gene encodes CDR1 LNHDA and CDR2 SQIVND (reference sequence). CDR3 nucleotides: TGTGCCAGCGCCATGGGGCAGAATAGCAATCAGCCCCAGCATTTT. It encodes CASAMGQNSNQPQHF.

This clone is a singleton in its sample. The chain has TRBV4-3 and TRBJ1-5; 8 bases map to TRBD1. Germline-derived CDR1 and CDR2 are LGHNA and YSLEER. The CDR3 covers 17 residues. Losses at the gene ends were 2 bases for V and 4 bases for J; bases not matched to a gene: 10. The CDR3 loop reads CASSQYLDRQGNQPQHF. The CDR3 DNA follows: TGCGCCAGCAGCCAATATCTCGACAGACAGGGGAATCAGCCCCAGCATTTT.

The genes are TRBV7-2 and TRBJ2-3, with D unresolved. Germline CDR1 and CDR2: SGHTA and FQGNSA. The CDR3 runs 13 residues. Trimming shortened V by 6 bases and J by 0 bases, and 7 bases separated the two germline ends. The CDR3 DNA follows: TGTGCCAGCAGAGACACTAGCACAGATACGCAGTATTTT. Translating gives CASRDTSTDTQYF.

The CDR3: CASSQDKGGALGGYTF. The CDR3 DNA is TGTGCCAGCAGCCAAGATAAGGGAGGGGCGTTGGGCGGCTACACCTTC. This chain joins TRBV4-2 and TRBJ1-2, with a weak D call TRBD1 (5 bases). V lost 0 bases and J lost 8, with 19 bases in between. The CDR3 runs 16 residues. From germline, CDR1 is LGHNA and CDR2 YNFKEQ.

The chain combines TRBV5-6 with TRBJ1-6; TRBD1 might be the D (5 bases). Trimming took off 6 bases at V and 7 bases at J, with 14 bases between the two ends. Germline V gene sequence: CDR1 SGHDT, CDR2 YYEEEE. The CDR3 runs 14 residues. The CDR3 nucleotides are TGTGCCAGCACCTCGGAGGGGTGGAATTCACCCCTCCACTTT. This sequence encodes CASTSEGWNSPLHF.

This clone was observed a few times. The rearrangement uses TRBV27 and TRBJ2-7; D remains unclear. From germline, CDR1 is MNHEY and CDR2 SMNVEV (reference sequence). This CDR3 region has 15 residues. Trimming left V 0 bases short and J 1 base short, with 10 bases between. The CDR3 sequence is CASSLSPQASYEQYF. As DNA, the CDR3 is TGTGCCAGCAGTTTATCCCCCCAGGCTTCCTACGAGCAGTACTTC.

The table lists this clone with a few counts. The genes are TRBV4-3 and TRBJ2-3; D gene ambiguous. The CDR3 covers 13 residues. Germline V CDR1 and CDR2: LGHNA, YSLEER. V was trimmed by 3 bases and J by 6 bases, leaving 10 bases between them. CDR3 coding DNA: TGCGCCAGCAGCCAGGCCCTGTGGGATACGCAGTATTTT. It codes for CASSQALWDTQYF.

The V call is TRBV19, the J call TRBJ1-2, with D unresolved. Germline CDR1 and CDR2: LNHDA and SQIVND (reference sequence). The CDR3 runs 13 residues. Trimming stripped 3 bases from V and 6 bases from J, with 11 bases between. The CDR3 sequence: CASSIFRKDGYTF. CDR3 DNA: TGTGCCAGTAGTATTTTCAGGAAGGATGGCTACACCTTC.

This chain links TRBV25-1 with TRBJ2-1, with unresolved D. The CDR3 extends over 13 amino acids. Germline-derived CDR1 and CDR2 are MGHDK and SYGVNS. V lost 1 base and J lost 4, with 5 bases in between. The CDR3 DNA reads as TGTGCCAGCAGTGAATCGAGTTACAATGAGCAGTTCTTC. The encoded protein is CASSESSYNEQFF. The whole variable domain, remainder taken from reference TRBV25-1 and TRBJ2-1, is EADIYQTPRYLVIGTGKKITLECSQTMGHDKMYWYQQDPGMELHLIHYSYGVNSTEKGDLSSESTVSRIRTEHFPLTLESARPSHTSQYLCASSESSYNEQFFGPGTRLTVL.

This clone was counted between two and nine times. The chain's CDR3 is CASSLSANTGELFF. In DNA, the CDR3 is TGTGCCAGCAGCTTGTCGGCGAACACCGGGGAGCTGTTTTTT. This chain uses TRBV5-4 with TRBJ2-2; D not certain. V was cut by 1 base and J by 0 bases, with 4 bases left in between. CDR1 and CDR2 (germline): SGHNT, YYREEE (reference sequence). CDR3 length equals 14 residues. The full variable domain, in which reference TRBV5-4 and TRBJ2-2 provide the parts outside the CDR3, is ETGVTQSPTHLIKTRGQQVTLRCSSQSGHNTVSWYQQALGQGPQFIFQYYREEENGRGNFPPRFSGLQFPNYSSELNVNALELDDSALYLCASSLSANTGELFFGEGSRLTVL.

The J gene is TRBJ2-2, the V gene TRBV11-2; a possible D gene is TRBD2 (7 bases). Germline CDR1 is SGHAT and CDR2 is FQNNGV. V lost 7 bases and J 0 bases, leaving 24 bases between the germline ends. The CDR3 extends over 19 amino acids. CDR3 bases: TGTGCCAGCATCAAAGGGGTGGGGGGGGGCGCATCGAACACCGGGGAGCTGTTTTTT. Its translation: CASIKGVGGGASNTGELFF.